This paragraph covers one T cell receptor beta chain sequence. The antigen remains undetermined. This CDR3 has 16 residues. With 3 bases clipped from V and 0 bases from J, the junction kept 7 bases outside the gene matches. Per germline, CDR1 MNHEY and CDR2 SMNVEV (reference sequence). The entry originates in a study of Ad26.COV2.S vaccination and SARS-CoV-2 variants. Study in general: Ad26.COV2.S arm of COV1001 included the donor.

Treatment: approximately 18 received Ad26.COV2.S at low or high dose, single or two shots; 5 received placebo; per-sample allocation not given. The samples date from day 63 after the first vaccine or placebo injection. Broader study findings: Vaccine and placebo recipients had comparable breadth of non-spike TCRs. Quantification of TCR breadth and depth may have yielded underestimates of total T cell responses. Reported post-vaccination CD8+ and CD4+ T cell responses to spike showed substantial breadth.

Only in-frame clones appear in the TCRdb table, and some are missing; sequencing was by immunoSEQ multiplex PCR. The table has around 300,000 clones, around 90% seen once; the top ten hold around 5.5%. The chain recombines TRBV27 with TRBJ1-2; TRBD1 agrees at 7 bases. Sequenced material: peripheral blood, taken in a trial of Ad26.COV2.S vaccine versus placebo. This sequence was found in a person between 18 and 59 years old who received the Ad26.COV2.S COVID-19 vaccine or a placebo. CDR3 loop: CASSLRQGLANYGYTF. The DNA of the CDR3 is TGTGCCAGCAGTTTGAGACAGGGACTAGCTAACTATGGCTACACCTTC.